What follows are 11 T cell receptor beta chains derived from one specimen sequenced in a study of OX40 agonist ivuxolimab in advanced cancers. The assay was immunoSEQ multiplex PCR, and TCRdb's table has in-frame clones only and misses some. The table includes 70,000 to 95,000 clones, about 86% detected once. Sample: CD4+ or CD8+ T cells sorted from blood, taken in a trial of the OX40 agonist ivuxolimab. All receptors derive from an adult with an advanced solid tumor such as melanoma, head and neck, liver or kidney cancer.

The V and J genes are TRBV6-1 and TRBJ1-3, with TRBD1 as a possible D gene (5 bases). Trimming pared 2 bases from V and 8 bases from J, leaving 10 bases between. This CDR3 has 13 amino acids. The V gene's germline CDR1 is MNHNS and CDR2 SASEGT. CDR3 loop: CASSEIGGHTIYF. In nucleotides, the CDR3 is TGTGCCAGCAGTGAAATTGGGGGACACACCATATATTTT.

The chain employs TRBV19 and TRBJ1-5; 9 positions match TRBD1. Germline assignment: CDR1 LNHDA and CDR2 SQIVND (reference sequence). The ends lost 5 bases at V and 7 bases at J; junction bases unmatched: 6. The CDR3 sequence is 14 residues long. This CDR3 is CASSVGQGGQPQHF. The CDR3 nucleotides read TGTGCCAGTAGTGTGGGACAGGGAGGGCAGCCCCAGCATTTT.

V and J are TRBV5-1 and TRBJ2-7; D possibly uses TRBD1 or TRBD2 (7 bases each). Trimming took 4 bases from V and 6 from J, leaving 20 bases between them. The CDR3 totals 15 residues. CDR1 SGHRS and CDR2 YFSETQ come from the germline V gene. CDR3 sequence (DNA): TGCGCCAGCAGCCTCGAACCTGACAGGGAGGGCGAGCAGTACTTC. Amino acids: CASSLEPDREGEQYF.

This clone showed up just once. The rearrangement links TRBV18 to TRBJ1-1; 9 bases line up with TRBD1. The ends lost 2 bases at V and 4 bases at J; junction bases unmatched: 11. CDR1 and CDR2 from the germline V gene are KGHSH and LQKENI. CDR3 length equals 17 residues. CDR3 in amino acids: CASSPTRQGVGSTEAFF. The DNA for the CDR3 is TGTGCCAGCTCACCAACGAGACAGGGGGTGGGAAGCACTGAAGCTTTCTTT. Drawing the rest from reference TRBV18 and TRBJ1-1, the complete variable domain is NAGVMQNPRHLVRRRGQEARLRCSPMKGHSHVYWYRQLPEEGLKFMVYLQKENIIDESGMPKERFSAEFPKEGPSILRIQQVVRGDSAAYFCASSPTRQGVGSTEAFFGQGTRLTVV.

This chain joins TRBV6-5 and TRBJ1-2; no clear D. CDR3 length: 13 amino acids. The germline V gene encodes CDR1 MNHEY and CDR2 SVGAGI. V lost 6 bases and J lost 8, with 16 bases in between. This CDR3 reads CASRQTVLRGYTF. CDR3 sequence (DNA): TGTGCCAGCAGGCAAACAGTACTCCGGGGCTACACCTTC.

V is TRBV2 and J is TRBJ2-1; tentative D call: TRBD2 (7 bases). From germline, CDR1 is SNHLY and CDR2 FYNNEI. The V end lost 4 bases, the J end lost 3 bases, and 16 bases lay between the germline ends. This CDR3 is built from 16 residues. For the CDR3, the DNA is TGTGCCAGCAGTGGAAATGGGGGGGCGGGCTACAATGAGCAGTTCTTC. As protein: CASSGNGGAGYNEQFF.

The chain carries TRBV6-5 and TRBJ2-7; 8 bases match TRBD2. The germline CDR1 and CDR2 sequences are MNHEY and SVGAGI. Germline trimming cut 2 bases from V and 6 bases from J; bases unmatched to any gene: 6. The CDR3 length is 14 residues. Written as DNA, the CDR3 is TGTGCCAGCAGTTACCCCGCGGGGGGTTCCGAGCAGTACTTC. Protein sequence: CASSYPAGGSEQYF.

The J gene is TRBJ2-7, the V gene TRBV9, with 10 nucleotides matching TRBD1. The germline CDR1 and CDR2 sequences are SGDLS and YYNGEE. The trim removed 0 bases at V and 4 bases at J, leaving 4 bases unmatched. The CDR3 is 15 amino acids. DNA for the CDR3: TGTGCCAGCAGCGTAGACGGGACAGGGGTGTACGAGCAGTACTTC. Translation: CASSVDGTGVYEQYF.

V usage is TRBV19 and J usage is TRBJ2-7; TRBD2 might be the D (5 bases). V dropped 4 bases and J dropped 5 bases, with 12 bases sitting between them. The CDR3 is 13 residues long. Germline CDR1 LNHDA, CDR2 SQIVND (reference sequence). CDR3 sequence reads: CASSKREIHEQYF. The CDR3 DNA follows: TGTGCCAGTAGTAAGAGGGAGATCCACGAGCAGTACTTC.

V gene TRBV19 combines with J gene TRBJ2-4; D perhaps matches TRBD2 (5 bases). CDR1 is LNHDA and CDR2 is SQIVND in the germline V gene (reference sequence). Trimming took 5 bases from V and 3 from J, leaving 17 bases between them. This CDR3 is built from 16 residues. The CDR3, as DNA: TGTGCCAGTAGTCCTCGCGGAGGTCCGGTCAAAAACATTCAGTACTTC. Translation gives CASSPRGGPVKNIQYF.

V is TRBV2 and J is TRBJ2-7; 7 bases match TRBD2. V shed 8 bases and J 4 bases; nucleotides not matched to a gene: 8. CDR3 length: 13 residues. CDR1 SNHLY and CDR2 FYNNEI come from the germline V gene. CDR3 region: CASGRVGGYEQYF. The CDR3 region has the DNA TGTGCCAGCGGGAGGGTTGGAGGATACGAGCAGTACTTC.